The 14 T cell receptor beta chains below all came from one sample that was sequenced in a study of radiotherapy plus CTLA-4 blockade in lung cancer. Data came from immunoSEQ multiplex PCR; TCRdb stores just in-frame clones and leaves some out. The sample contains around 100,000 clones, 70% to 85% of which appear only once. Source: peripheral blood, taken from a patient treated with radiotherapy plus ipilimumab. The source is a human donor with non-small cell lung cancer that progressed on radiotherapy plus ipilimumab. Some clones in this sample may be carry-over from other donors' samples.

The chain uses TRBV20-1 and TRBJ1-2; no clear D gene. Germline V lookup: CDR1 DFQATT, CDR2 SNEGSKA (reference sequence). The CDR3 is 10 amino acids. As DNA, the CDR3 is TGCGTAGGGCAGGACCGAGCCTACACCTTC. Protein sequence: CVGQDRAYTF.

This sequence joins TRBV7-3 and TRBJ1-1; D is unresolved. CDR3 length equals 13 residues. V shed 4 bases and J shed 2 bases, with 8 bases lying between them. Per the germline V gene, CDR1 is SGHTA and CDR2 is FQGTGA. The CDR3 sequence is CASSSYHNTEAFF. The CDR3 DNA is TGTGCCAGCAGCTCATATCATAACACTGAAGCTTTCTTT.

The chain recombines TRBV4-3 with TRBJ2-3, with a possible D match to TRBD1 (6 bases). Germline values: CDR1 LGHNA, CDR2 YSLEER. The CDR3 runs 15 residues. Trimming removed 2 bases from V and 9 bases from J, with 18 bases in between. The CDR3 DNA follows: TGCGCCAGCAGCCAAAATTTTCCAGGGGTTTTCACGCAGTATTTT. Translated, it gives CASSQNFPGVFTQYF.

The rearrangement joins TRBV5-4 to TRBJ1-2; D gene unclear. This CDR3 region has 13 residues. From germline, CDR1 is SGHNT and CDR2 YYREEE (reference sequence). Trimming left V 1 base short and J 3 bases short, with 7 bases between. CDR3 region: CASSLMGYYGYTF. The CDR3 DNA sequence: TGTGCCAGCAGCTTGATGGGGTACTATGGCTACACCTTC.

This clone has just one count. The chain recombines TRBV19 with TRBJ2-1; 11 nucleotides line up with TRBD2. The CDR3 has 16 residues. Germline V gene sequence: CDR1 LNHDA, CDR2 SQIVND (reference sequence). Losses at the gene ends were 4 bases for V and 1 base for J; bases not matched to a gene: 3. The CDR3 spells CASSSLAGGSYNEQFF. DNA for the CDR3: TGTGCCAGTAGTAGCCTAGCGGGGGGATCCTACAATGAGCAGTTCTTC. Full variable domain (remainder filled in from reference TRBV19 and TRBJ2-1): DGGITQSPKYLFRKEGQNVTLSCEQNLNHDAMYWYRQDPGQGLRLIYYSQIVNDFQKGDIAEGYSVSREKKESFPLTVTSAQKNPTAFYLCASSSLAGGSYNEQFFGPGTRLTVL.

The CDR3 reads CASSPQGAEGYTF. The CDR3 DNA sequence: TGTGCCAGCAGTCCGCAGGGGGCGGAAGGCTACACCTTC. The V and J genes are TRBV6-5 and TRBJ1-2; 8 nucleotides align to TRBD1. Germline assignment: CDR1 MNHEY and CDR2 SVGAGI. The CDR3 is made up of 13 amino acids. The V segment lost 5 bases and the J segment 8 bases; nucleotides outside the gene matches: 7.

The gene calls are TRBV28 and TRBJ2-5, with D maybe TRBD1 (5 bases). The V gene lost 7 bases and the J gene lost 5 bases, with 23 bases spanning the gap. This CDR3 spans 16 amino acids. Germline V CDR1 and CDR2: MDHEN, SYDVKM. DNA for the CDR3: TGTGCCAGCATCCGTGATTGGCAGGGCGGCTGGGAGACCCAGTACTTC. It encodes CASIRDWQGGWETQYF.

The rearrangement uses TRBV7-3 and TRBJ2-6; D is unclear. The CDR3 is 18 residues long. V was pared by 0 bases and J by 0 bases, with 12 bases between. From germline, CDR1 is SGHTA and CDR2 FQGTGA. The CDR3 DNA follows: TGTGCCAGCAGCTTAACCTCCCAGCCCTTCTCTGGGGCCAACGTCCTGACTTTC. This encodes CASSLTSQPFSGANVLTF.

This clone was seen only a few times. The chain combines TRBV19 with TRBJ2-7, with TRBD1 as a possible D gene (5 bases). This CDR3 is built from 14 residues. The ends were cut back, 5 bases at V and 0 bases at J, with 11 bases in the middle. Germline CDR1 and CDR2: LNHDA and SQIVND (reference sequence). The CDR3 sequence is CASSSYRGSYEQYF. CDR3 DNA: TGTGCCAGTAGTTCCTATAGGGGCTCCTACGAGCAGTACTTC.

The chain employs TRBV18 and TRBJ2-7; a possible D gene is TRBD1 (6 bases). The CDR3 has 13 amino acids. V was pared by 1 base and J by 4 bases, with 8 bases between. The germline V gene encodes CDR1 KGHSH and CDR2 LQKENI. The CDR3 region has the DNA TGTGCCAGCTCACCACGACAGGTTTACGAGCAGTACTTC. This gives the protein CASSPRQVYEQYF.

V gene TRBV7-2 combines with J gene TRBJ2-7; weak D call: TRBD2 (5 bases). The V end was cut by 2 bases, the J end by 1 base, with 9 bases between. The CDR3 runs 14 residues. The germline V gene has CDR1 SGHTA and CDR2 FQGNSA. This chain's CDR3 is CASSLRTGSYEQYF. The DNA for the CDR3 is TGTGCCAGCAGCTTAAGGACGGGATCCTACGAGCAGTACTTC.

This sequence joins TRBV15 and TRBJ2-3; D call uncertain. In germline, CDR1 is LNHNV, CDR2 YYDKDF (reference sequence). V was trimmed by 1 base and J by 4 bases, leaving 3 bases between them. CDR3 size: 12 residues. CDR3 coding DNA: TGTGCCACCAGCAGAGTTCCAGATACGCAGTATTTT. It encodes CATSRVPDTQYF.

The chain couples TRBV7-3 to TRBJ2-5, with D tentatively TRBD1 or TRBD2 (5 bases each). CDR1 and CDR2 from the germline V gene are SGHTA and FQGTGA. The V end lost 8 bases, the J end lost 4 bases, and 17 bases lay between the germline ends. The CDR3 has 14 residues. The CDR3 nucleotides read TGTGCCAGCGCAAGAGGGCAGGGCTCAGAGACCCAGTACTTC. It encodes CASARGQGSETQYF.

The chain is built from TRBV5-6 and TRBJ1-2; D unresolved. The V end lost 0 bases, the J end lost 14 bases, and 5 bases lay between the germline ends. The germline V gene encodes CDR1 SGHDT and CDR2 YYEEEE. The CDR3 is 9 amino acids. The CDR3 protein is CASSLDVTF. CDR3 nucleotide sequence: TGTGCCAGCAGCTTGGATGTAACCTTC.